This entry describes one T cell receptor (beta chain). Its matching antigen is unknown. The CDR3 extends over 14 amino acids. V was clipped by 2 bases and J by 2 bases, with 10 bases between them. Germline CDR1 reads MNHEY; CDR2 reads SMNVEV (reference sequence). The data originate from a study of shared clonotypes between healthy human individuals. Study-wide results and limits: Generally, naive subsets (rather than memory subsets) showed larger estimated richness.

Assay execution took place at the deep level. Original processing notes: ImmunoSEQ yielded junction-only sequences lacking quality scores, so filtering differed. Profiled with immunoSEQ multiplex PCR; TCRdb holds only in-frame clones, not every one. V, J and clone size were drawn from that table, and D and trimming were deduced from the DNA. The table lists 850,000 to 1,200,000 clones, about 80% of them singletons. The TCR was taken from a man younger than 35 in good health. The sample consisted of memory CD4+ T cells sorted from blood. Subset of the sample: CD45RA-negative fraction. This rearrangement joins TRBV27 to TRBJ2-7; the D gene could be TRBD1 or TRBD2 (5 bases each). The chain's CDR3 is CASSLQWGTYEQYF. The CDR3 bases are TGTGCCAGCAGTTTACAGTGGGGGACCTACGAGCAGTACTTC.